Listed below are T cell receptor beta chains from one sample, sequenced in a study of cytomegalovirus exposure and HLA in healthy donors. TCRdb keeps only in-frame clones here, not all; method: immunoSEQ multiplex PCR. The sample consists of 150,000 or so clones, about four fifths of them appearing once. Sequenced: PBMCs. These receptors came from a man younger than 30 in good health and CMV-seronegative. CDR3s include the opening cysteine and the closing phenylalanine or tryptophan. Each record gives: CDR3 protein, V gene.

CDR3 protein: CASSSNPSLNWAGLETQYF
V gene: TRBV9

CDR3 protein: CASSYRDSLCYTF
V gene: TRBV6-5

CDR3 protein: CASSRAFSGNTIYF
V gene: TRBV5-5

CDR3 protein: CASSSPGTGPADTQYF
V gene: TRBV16

CDR3 protein: CASSESEGTGNTEAFF
V gene: TRBV6-1

CDR3 protein: CASSQLEGVYGLTF
V gene: TRBV4-2

CDR3 protein: CASSLVDRGSGNTIYF
V gene: TRBV5-4

CDR3 protein: CASSQGTGRQETQYF
V gene: TRBV4-1

CDR3 protein: CASSLGALAGGYTF
V gene: TRBV13

CDR3 protein: CASSSVNWEETQYF
V gene: TRBV7-2

CDR3 protein: CASRGRAFLGTEAFF
V gene: TRBV2

CDR3 protein: CASSLRTGQNYEQYF
V gene: TRBV7-2

CDR3 protein: CASSFTGNQPQHF
V gene: TRBV6-5

CDR3 protein: CASRTGAYNSPLHF
V gene: TRBV13

CDR3 protein: CAISESRTGLNTEAFF
V gene: TRBV10-3

CDR3 protein: CAWSVLPGGRRHEQYF
V gene: TRBV30

CDR3 protein: CASSSRTGPYNSPLHF
V gene: TRBV7-2

CDR3 protein: CASSEMGGPGDTQYF
V gene: TRBV9

CDR3 protein: CASAGSYEQYF
V gene: TRBV7-9

CDR3 protein: CASSRTSGGWNEQFF
V gene: TRBV11-2

CDR3 protein: CSVGPRDKSTDTQYF
V gene: TRBV29-1

CDR3 protein: CAISAGQGALQETQYF
V gene: TRBV10-3

CDR3 protein: CASSLTAGELETQYF
V gene: TRBV7-6

CDR3 protein: CASSIGVAGGKTYGYTF
V gene: TRBV19

CDR3 protein: CASSEPGDQPQHF
V gene: TRBV4-1

CDR3 protein: CASSSLAGSYNEQFF
V gene: TRBV7-9

CDR3 protein: CSSRPVLQGEDSPLHF
V gene: TRBV7-9

CDR3 protein: CASSMRTGDNSPLHF
V gene: TRBV19

CDR3 protein: CASSQDQRVRNSPLHF
V gene: TRBV4-3

CDR3 protein: CASRGPSGGAPEQYF
V gene: TRBV10-2

CDR3 protein: CAISIQGSMISEAFF
V gene: TRBV10-3

CDR3 protein: CASSLAGGPIWTDTQYF
V gene: TRBV5-1

CDR3 protein: CATAGRPNEQFF
V gene: TRBV6-1

CDR3 protein: CASSQQGAEQFF
V gene: TRBV27

CDR3 protein: CASTTQGRQPQHF
V gene: TRBV19

CDR3 protein: CASSLRGSEYGYTF
V gene: TRBV11-2

CDR3 protein: CSSSLGADSPLHF
V gene: TRBV7-9

CDR3 protein: CASSPSWTSASYEQYF
V gene: TRBV7-2

CDR3 protein: CASSVSPQAGTGGGYTF
V gene: TRBV9

CDR3 protein: CASSSTGDRQPQHF
V gene: TRBV7-9

CDR3 protein: CASTGHRTSGGVPRYNEQFF
V gene: TRBV27

CDR3 protein: CASSVGWTGSSYEQYF
V gene: TRBV9

CDR3 protein: CASSHLGGYMNTEAFF
V gene: TRBV2

CDR3 protein: CASSFASGANVLTF
V gene: TRBV7-2

CDR3 protein: CASSERDRGRRHF
V gene: TRBV5-4

CDR3 protein: CASSHRPGQGDRGWNTEAFF
V gene: TRBV4-1

CDR3 protein: CASIKAPGGWTEAFF
V gene: TRBV6-5

CDR3 protein: CAWGGGDRTEAFF
V gene: TRBV30

CDR3 protein: CASSFGQGAYGANGLTF
V gene: TRBV5-4

CDR3 protein: CASSLPTGKGPSSGNTIYF
V gene: TRBV5-4

CDR3 protein: CASSLGLAGGIPGVIQYF
V gene: TRBV5-1

CDR3 protein: CACGWTSGGETQYF
V gene: TRBV30

CDR3 protein: CASIPRGLASGELFF
V gene: TRBV19